This T cell receptor (beta chain) was sequenced during a study of blood T cell repertoires in COVID-19. Across the whole study: Specimens from acute and convalescent COVID-19 originated in the United States, Italy and Spain. Sources were T cells, B-cell-depleted T cells, or PBMCs; the material itself was cDNA or gDNA.

V lost 6 bases and J lost 9; bases outside the gene matches: 13. There are 14 residues in the CDR3. Per germline, CDR1 KGHSH and CDR2 LQKENI. The data were produced by immunoSEQ multiplex PCR, yet TCRdb's version contains in-frame clones alone and is incomplete. The data show some 300,000 clones, over 80% seen once. The receptor comes from a woman between 50 and 59 years old with COVID-19, enrolled during active disease. The sequencing sample was made of peripheral blood. The rearrangement joins TRBV18 to TRBJ1-2, with TRBD1 matching over 7 bases. The CDR3 nucleotides read TGTGCCAGCTCGCTTGGACAGGTGGGAGTGAGCTACACCTTC. Residues: CASSLGQVGVSYTF.